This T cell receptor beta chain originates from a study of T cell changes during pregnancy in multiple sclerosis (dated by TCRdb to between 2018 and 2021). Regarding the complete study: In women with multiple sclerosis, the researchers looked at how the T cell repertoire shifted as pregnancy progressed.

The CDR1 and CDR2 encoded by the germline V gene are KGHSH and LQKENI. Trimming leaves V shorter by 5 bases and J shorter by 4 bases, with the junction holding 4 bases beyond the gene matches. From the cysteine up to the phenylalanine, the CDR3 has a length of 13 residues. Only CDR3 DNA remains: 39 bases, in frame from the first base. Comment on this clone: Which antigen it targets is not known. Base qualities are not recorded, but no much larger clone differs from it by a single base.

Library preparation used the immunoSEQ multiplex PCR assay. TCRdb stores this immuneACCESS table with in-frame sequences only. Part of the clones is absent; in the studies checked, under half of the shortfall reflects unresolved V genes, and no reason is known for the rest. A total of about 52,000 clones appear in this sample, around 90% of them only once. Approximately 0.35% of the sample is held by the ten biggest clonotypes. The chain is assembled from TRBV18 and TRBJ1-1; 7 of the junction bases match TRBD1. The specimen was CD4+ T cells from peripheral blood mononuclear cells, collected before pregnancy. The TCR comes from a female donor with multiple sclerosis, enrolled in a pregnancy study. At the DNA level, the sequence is TGTGCCAGCTCAGAAACAGGGGTCACTGAAGCTTTCTTT. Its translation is CASSETGVTEAFF.